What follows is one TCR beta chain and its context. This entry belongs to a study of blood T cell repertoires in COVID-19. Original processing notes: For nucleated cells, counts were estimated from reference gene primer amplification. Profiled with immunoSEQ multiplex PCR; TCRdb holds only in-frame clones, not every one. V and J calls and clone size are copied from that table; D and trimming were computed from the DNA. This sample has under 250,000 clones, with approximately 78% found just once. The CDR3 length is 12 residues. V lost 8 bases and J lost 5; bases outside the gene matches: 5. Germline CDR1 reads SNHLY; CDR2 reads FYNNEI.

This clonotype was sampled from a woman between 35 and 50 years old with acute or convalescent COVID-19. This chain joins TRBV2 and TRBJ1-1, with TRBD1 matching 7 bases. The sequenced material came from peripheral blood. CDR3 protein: CASAGGWTEAFF. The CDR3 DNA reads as TGTGCCAGCGCAGGGGGGTGGACTGAAGCTTTCTTT.